Listed below are T cell receptor beta chains from one sample, sequenced in a study of cytomegalovirus exposure and HLA in healthy donors. Produced via immunoSEQ multiplex PCR; TCRdb's table is partial and in-frame only. Altogether roughly 56,000 clones are present, approximately 92% being singletons, with the ten largest covering about 15%. The sequencing input was PBMCs. The source is a woman aged 18 to 35 in good health and CMV-seronegative. CDR3s include the opening cysteine and the closing phenylalanine or tryptophan. Fields, in order: CDR3 protein, CDR3 DNA, D gene, clone size, V gene, J gene. D genes are given only for firm matches. Size is omitted from some rows. Given values are once, few, many or a class for expanded clones.

CDR3 protein: CASAEVHVAYEQYF
CDR3 DNA: TGTGCCAGCGCTGAGGTACACGTCGCCTACGAGCAGTACTTC
D gene: .
clone size: .
V gene: TRBV6-1
J gene: TRBJ2-7

CDR3 protein: CASSPPGVQETQYF
CDR3 DNA: TGTGCCAGCAGCCCCCCGGGGGTCCAAGAGACCCAGTACTTC
D gene: .
clone size: once
V gene: TRBV13
J gene: TRBJ2-5

CDR3 protein: CASSARTGNSYEQYF
CDR3 DNA: TGTGCCAGCAGTGCCCGGACAGGGAACTCCTACGAGCAGTACTTC
D gene: TRBD1
clone size: .
V gene: TRBV6-1
J gene: TRBJ2-7

CDR3 protein: CASSSTDQPQHF
CDR3 DNA: TGTGCCAGCAGCTCTACGGATCAGCCCCAGCATTTT
D gene: .
clone size: .
V gene: TRBV11-2
J gene: TRBJ1-5

CDR3 protein: CASRANRGATFEAFF
CDR3 DNA: TGTGCCAGCAGGGCGAACAGGGGGGCGACCTTTGAAGCTTTCTTT
D gene: TRBD1
clone size: .
V gene: TRBV5-6
J gene: TRBJ1-1

CDR3 protein: CASSALVSGRVTGELFF
CDR3 DNA: TGTGCCAGCAGCGCCCTCGTCAGCGGGCGGGTGACCGGGGAGCTGTTTTTT
D gene: .
clone size: .
V gene: TRBV9
J gene: TRBJ2-2

CDR3 protein: CASSDPLSTSGSGSYEQYF
CDR3 DNA: TGTGCCAGCAGTGACCCCCTGTCGACTAGCGGAAGTGGGTCCTACGAGCAGTACTTC
D gene: TRBD2
clone size: .
V gene: TRBV6-4
J gene: TRBJ2-7

CDR3 protein: CASSPGTGTDTQYF
CDR3 DNA: TGTGCCAGCAGTCCCGGGACAGGCACAGATACGCAGTATTTT
D gene: TRBD1
clone size: .
V gene: TRBV27
J gene: TRBJ2-3

CDR3 protein: CASSSFLGDREYF
CDR3 DNA: TGTGCCAGTAGCTCCTTCCTGGGGGACAGAGAGTACTTC
D gene: TRBD1
clone size: .
V gene: TRBV19
J gene: TRBJ2-7

CDR3 protein: CASSSSGWGYGYTF
CDR3 DNA: TGTGCCAGCAGCTCCTCAGGGTGGGGCTATGGCTACACCTTC
D gene: .
clone size: .
V gene: TRBV5-4
J gene: TRBJ1-2

CDR3 protein: CASSQAGQGALGSPLHF
CDR3 DNA: TGCGCCAGCAGCCAAGCAGGACAGGGGGCCCTTGGGTCACCCCTCCACTTT
D gene: TRBD1
clone size: .
V gene: TRBV4-1
J gene: TRBJ1-6

CDR3 protein: CASSYSTDTQYF
CDR3 DNA: TGTGCCAGCAGCTATAGCACAGATACGCAGTATTTT
D gene: .
clone size: few
V gene: TRBV2
J gene: TRBJ2-3

CDR3 protein: CASSLSGRGEQPQHF
CDR3 DNA: TGTGCCAGCAGTTTGTCGGGCAGGGGCGAACAGCCCCAGCATTTT
D gene: .
clone size: .
V gene: TRBV28
J gene: TRBJ1-5

CDR3 protein: CASSWGGYGYTF
CDR3 DNA: TGTGCCAGCAGCTGGGGGGGATATGGCTACACCTTC
D gene: .
clone size: .
V gene: TRBV7-2
J gene: TRBJ1-2

CDR3 protein: CASSEDQGDNSPLHF
CDR3 DNA: TGCGCCAGCAGTGAGGATCAGGGGGATAATTCACCCCTCCACTTT
D gene: TRBD1
clone size: .
V gene: TRBV10-2
J gene: TRBJ1-6

CDR3 protein: CASGIQGIGGYTF
CDR3 DNA: TGTGCTAGTGGTATACAGGGAATCGGTGGCTACACCTTC
D gene: .
clone size: .
V gene: TRBV12-5
J gene: TRBJ1-2

CDR3 protein: CASSQRRRGEGEQFF
CDR3 DNA: TGTGCCAGCAGCCAACGGCGGCGGGGGGAGGGTGAGCAGTTCTTC
D gene: TRBD2
clone size: .
V gene: TRBV5-6
J gene: TRBJ2-1

CDR3 protein: CAWSLTGQPQHF
CDR3 DNA: TGTGCCTGGAGTCTAACTGGTCAGCCCCAGCATTTT
D gene: .
clone size: .
V gene: TRBV30
J gene: TRBJ1-5

CDR3 protein: CASSLQTYEQYF
CDR3 DNA: TGTGCCAGCAGTTTACAAACCTACGAGCAGTACTTC
D gene: .
clone size: few
V gene: TRBV28
J gene: TRBJ2-7

CDR3 protein: CASSYYGTGQETQYF
CDR3 DNA: TGTGCCAGCAGTTACTATGGGACAGGGCAAGAGACCCAGTACTTC
D gene: TRBD1
clone size: .
V gene: TRBV6-5
J gene: TRBJ2-5

CDR3 protein: CASSKESGSYNEQFF
CDR3 DNA: TGTGCCAGCAGTAAAGAAAGCGGTTCTTACAATGAGCAGTTCTTC
D gene: .
clone size: few
V gene: TRBV6-4
J gene: TRBJ2-1

CDR3 protein: CSVGTGGELAGELFF
CDR3 DNA: TGCAGCGTCGGGACAGGGGGCGAACTTGCCGGGGAGCTGTTTTTT
D gene: TRBD1
clone size: .
V gene: TRBV29-1
J gene: TRBJ2-2

CDR3 protein: CASNPDRGNTGELFF
CDR3 DNA: TGCGCCAGCAATCCGGACAGGGGGAACACCGGGGAGCTGTTTTTT
D gene: TRBD1
clone size: .
V gene: TRBV10-2
J gene: TRBJ2-2

CDR3 protein: CASSRLAGDAYEQYF
CDR3 DNA: TGTGCCAGCAGTAGACTAGCGGGGGATGCCTACGAGCAGTACTTC
D gene: TRBD2
clone size: .
V gene: TRBV2
J gene: TRBJ2-7

CDR3 protein: CASSPKGNEQFF
CDR3 DNA: TGTGCCAGCAGCCCGAAGGGGAATGAGCAGTTCTTC
D gene: .
clone size: .
V gene: TRBV5-4
J gene: TRBJ2-1

CDR3 protein: CASSYPGFSTDTQYF
CDR3 DNA: TGTGCCAGCAGTTACCCGGGGTTTAGCACAGATACGCAGTATTTT
D gene: .
clone size: .
V gene: TRBV6-6
J gene: TRBJ2-3

CDR3 protein: CASSLASGGYNEQFF
CDR3 DNA: TGTGCCAGCAGCTTAGCTAGCGGGGGTTACAATGAGCAGTTCTTC
D gene: TRBD2
clone size: .
V gene: TRBV7-8
J gene: TRBJ2-1

CDR3 protein: CASSDSGSADTQYF
CDR3 DNA: TGTGCCAGCAGTGATAGCGGGAGTGCAGATACGCAGTATTTT
D gene: TRBD2
clone size: .
V gene: TRBV6-6
J gene: TRBJ2-3

CDR3 protein: CASSLVGGPGANVLTF
CDR3 DNA: TGTGCCAGCAGCTTAGTCGGGGGTCCCGGGGCCAACGTCCTGACTTTC
D gene: .
clone size: .
V gene: TRBV7-2
J gene: TRBJ2-6

CDR3 protein: CASSLQPLSGNTIYF
CDR3 DNA: TGTGCCAGCAGCTTGCAACCACTCTCTGGAAACACCATATATTTT
D gene: .
clone size: .
V gene: TRBV5-8
J gene: TRBJ1-3

CDR3 protein: CASSFGVESDYGYTF
CDR3 DNA: TGTGCCAGCAGTTTCGGGGTTGAGAGTGACTATGGCTACACCTTC
D gene: .
clone size: .
V gene: TRBV27
J gene: TRBJ1-2

CDR3 protein: CSVRTSGRADTQYF
CDR3 DNA: TGCAGCGTTCGGACTAGCGGGAGGGCAGATACGCAGTATTTT
D gene: TRBD2
clone size: .
V gene: TRBV29-1
J gene: TRBJ2-3

CDR3 protein: CASSSDITPTDTQYF
CDR3 DNA: TGCGCCAGCAGTTCTGACATCACCCCCACAGATACGCAGTATTTT
D gene: .
clone size: .
V gene: TRBV5-1
J gene: TRBJ2-3

CDR3 protein: CASRSGGGAYEQYF
CDR3 DNA: TGTGCCAGCAGATCCGGCGGGGGGGCCTACGAGCAGTACTTC
D gene: TRBD2
clone size: few
V gene: TRBV7-9
J gene: TRBJ2-7

CDR3 protein: CASSLGLGPGQPQHF
CDR3 DNA: TGCGCCAGCAGCTTGGGTCTGGGTCCAGGTCAGCCCCAGCATTTT
D gene: .
clone size: .
V gene: TRBV5-1
J gene: TRBJ1-5